This entry is about one T cell receptor (beta chain). Measured with immunoSEQ multiplex PCR; TCRdb has only the in-frame clones, and not every one. This table has about 480,000 clones, roughly 90% appearing once. Assignment of participants to cohorts was predicated upon participant-reported clinical history. The data originate from a study of blood T cell repertoires in COVID-19. Study summary: Some COVID-19 samples were acute and others convalescent; all came from the United States, Italy and Spain.

Germline trimming cut 2 bases from V and 2 bases from J; bases unmatched to any gene: 6. Germline V gene data show CDR1 as SGHDN and CDR2 as FVKESK. The CDR3 is made up of 16 amino acids. This TCR came from a woman aged 40 to 55 who had recovered from COVID-19. The chain recombines TRBV14 with TRBJ1-2; TRBD1 matches at 9 bases. Sample: PBMCs or T cells enriched from blood (not recorded which). The CDR3 loop reads CASSQLTGTGNYGYTF. For the CDR3, the DNA is TGTGCCAGCAGCCAATTGACCGGGACAGGGAACTATGGCTACACCTTC.